This T cell receptor (beta chain) stems from a study of T-cell reconstitution after alpha-beta-depleted transplantation in children. V shed 5 bases, J shed 6 bases, and the junction held 5 bases outside the gene matches. This CDR3 region has 14 residues. Germline V CDR1 and CDR2: SGHTA, FQGNSA. Construction of the TCRbeta library involved unique molecular identifiers. TCRdb fed the PCR reads into MiXCR, producing one record per CDR3 protein. The table has 500,000 or so distinct CDR3 sequences, around a third seen once; the top ten hold around 2.3%. The TCR originated in a human donor who donated a stem cell graft to a child with aplastic anemia. The V and J genes are TRBV7-2 and TRBJ2-3; 10 bases line up with TRBD1. Sample: PBMCs from the stem cell graft donor, taken from the stem cell graft. Here the CDR3 reads CASSGQGGIDTQYF. The CDR3 region has the DNA TGTGCCAGCAGCGGACAGGGGGGAATCGATACGCAGTATTTT.